This T cell receptor beta chain came from a study of CD8+ T cells in alopecia areata. Findings and caveats of the study: Expanded CD8+ clones among the top 100, and scalp clonality, were significantly decreased by tofacitinib.

In germline, CDR1 is GTSNPN, CDR2 SVGIG (reference sequence). Trimming stripped 7 bases from V and 7 bases from J, with 23 bases between. The CDR3 has 15 amino acids. A note on this clone: Its antigen is as yet unknown.

As to treatment: oral pan-JAK inhibitor, 5-10 mg twice daily. Extracted RNA was reverse transcribed, and the resulting cDNA served as sequencing template. This table comes from immunoSEQ multiplex PCR, and its TCRdb copy is limited to in-frame clones, with some not included. The sample shows more than 200,000 clones, around two fifths of them seen only once. The TCR originated in a human donor with alopecia areata. The source was CD4+ T cells sorted from blood, collected at roughly week 38, from a patient treated with tofacitinib. The rearrangement uses TRBV30 and TRBJ2-1; tentatively, D is TRBD2 (6 bases). The CDR3 loop is CAFLRLVKSSNEQFF. The DNA for the CDR3 is TGTGCCTTTCTACGACTAGTAAAGTCCTCGAATGAGCAGTTCTTC.